This TCR beta chain was recorded in a study of beta chain features in type 1 diabetes. General study points: Moderately but significantly shorter TCRB CDR3s were found in Type 1 diabetes patients in all four CD4+ subsets. Patients showed naive, central memory and Treg TCRB repertoires that appeared more similar than those of healthy donors.

Trimming took off 3 bases at V and 0 bases at J, with 7 bases between the two ends. This CDR3 region has 14 residues. Germline V gene lookup returns CDR1 SGDLS and CDR2 YYNGEE. Of the isolated RNA, all was reverse transcribed, and so the sequenced material was expressed TCRB transcripts. Mean read depth for naive, central memory and regulatory T cell samples was around 3.5 million reads. Sequencing used immunoSEQ multiplex PCR; TCRdb keeps in-frame clones, though not all of them. The table lists approximately 330,000 clones, 11% of them singletons. A note on this clone: What it recognizes is unknown.

The receptor was derived from a woman younger than 45 in good health. The chain employs TRBV9 and TRBJ1-3; D not resolved. Sequenced material: naive CD4+ T cells from blood. CDR3 coding DNA: TGTGCCAGCAGCGCCTATAACTCTGGAAACACCATATATTTT. Protein product: CASSAYNSGNTIYF.